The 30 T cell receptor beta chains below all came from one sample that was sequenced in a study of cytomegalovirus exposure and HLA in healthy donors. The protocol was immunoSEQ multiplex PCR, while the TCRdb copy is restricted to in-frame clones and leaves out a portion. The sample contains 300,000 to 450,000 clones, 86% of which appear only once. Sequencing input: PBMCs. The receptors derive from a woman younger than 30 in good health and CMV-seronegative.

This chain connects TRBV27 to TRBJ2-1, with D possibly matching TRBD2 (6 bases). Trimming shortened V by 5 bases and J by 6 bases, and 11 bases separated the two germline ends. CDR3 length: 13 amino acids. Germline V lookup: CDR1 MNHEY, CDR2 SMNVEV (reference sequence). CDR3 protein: CASSHGTSNEQFF. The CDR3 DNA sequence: TGTGCCAGCAGTCACGGGACTTCCAATGAGCAGTTCTTC.

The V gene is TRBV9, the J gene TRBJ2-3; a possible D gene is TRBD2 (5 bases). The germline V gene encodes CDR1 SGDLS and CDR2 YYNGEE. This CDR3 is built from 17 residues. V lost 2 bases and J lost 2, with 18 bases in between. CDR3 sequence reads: CASSVGVGAANTDTQYF. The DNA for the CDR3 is TGTGCCAGCAGCGTCGGGGTAGGAGCGGCTAACACAGATACGCAGTATTTT. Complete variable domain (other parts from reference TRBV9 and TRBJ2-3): DSGVTQTPKHLITATGQRVTLRCSPRSGDLSVYWYQQSLDQGLQFLIQYYNGEERAKGNILERFSAQQFPDLHSELNLSSLELGDSALYFCASSVGVGAANTDTQYFGPGTRLTVL.

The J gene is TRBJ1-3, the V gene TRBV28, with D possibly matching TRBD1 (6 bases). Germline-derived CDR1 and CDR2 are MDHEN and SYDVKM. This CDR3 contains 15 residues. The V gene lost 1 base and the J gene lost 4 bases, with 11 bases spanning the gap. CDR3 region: CASSLSGAAGNTIYF. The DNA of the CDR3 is TGTGCCAGCAGTTTATCAGGGGCAGCCGGAAACACCATATATTTT.

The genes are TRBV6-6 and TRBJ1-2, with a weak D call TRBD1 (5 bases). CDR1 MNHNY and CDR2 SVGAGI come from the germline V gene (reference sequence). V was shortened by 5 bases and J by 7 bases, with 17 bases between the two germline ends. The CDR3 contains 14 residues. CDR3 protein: CASSAVGEGSGYTF. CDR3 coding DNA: TGTGCCAGCAGTGCGGTTGGGGAGGGGTCTGGCTACACCTTC.

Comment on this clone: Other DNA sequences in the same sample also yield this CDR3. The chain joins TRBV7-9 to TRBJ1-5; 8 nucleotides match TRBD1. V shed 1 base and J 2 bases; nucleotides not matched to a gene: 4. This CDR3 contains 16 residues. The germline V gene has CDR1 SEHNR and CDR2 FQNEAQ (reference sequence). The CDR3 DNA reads TGTGCCAGCAGCTTAGGAGGGACAGGAGGCAATCAGCCCCAGCATTTT. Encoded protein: CASSLGGTGGNQPQHF.

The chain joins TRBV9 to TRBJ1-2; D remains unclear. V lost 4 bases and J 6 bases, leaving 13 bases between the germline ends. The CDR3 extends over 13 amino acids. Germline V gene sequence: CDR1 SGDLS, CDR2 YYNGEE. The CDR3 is CASSTRVLDGYTF. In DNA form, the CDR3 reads TGTGCCAGCAGCACCCGGGTGTTGGATGGCTACACCTTC.

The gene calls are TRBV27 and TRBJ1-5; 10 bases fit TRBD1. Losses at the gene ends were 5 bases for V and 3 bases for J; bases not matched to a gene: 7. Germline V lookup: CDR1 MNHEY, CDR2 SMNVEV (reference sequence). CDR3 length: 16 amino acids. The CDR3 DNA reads TGTGCCAGCAGTCGCCGGGACAGGGGTGTCAATCAGCCCCAGCATTTT. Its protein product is CASSRRDRGVNQPQHF.

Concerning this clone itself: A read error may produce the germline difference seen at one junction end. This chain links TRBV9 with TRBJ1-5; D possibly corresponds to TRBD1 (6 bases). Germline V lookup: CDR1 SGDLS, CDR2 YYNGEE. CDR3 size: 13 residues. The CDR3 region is CASGVGGRQPQHF. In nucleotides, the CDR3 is TGTGCCAGCGGCGTCGGGGGGCGGCAGCCCCAGCATTTT. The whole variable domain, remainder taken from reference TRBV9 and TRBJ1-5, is DSGVTQTPKHLITATGQRVTLRCSPRSGDLSVYWYQQSLDQGLQFLIQYYNGEERAKGNILERFSAQQFPDLHSELNLSSLELGDSALYFCASGVGGRQPQHFGDGTRLSIL.

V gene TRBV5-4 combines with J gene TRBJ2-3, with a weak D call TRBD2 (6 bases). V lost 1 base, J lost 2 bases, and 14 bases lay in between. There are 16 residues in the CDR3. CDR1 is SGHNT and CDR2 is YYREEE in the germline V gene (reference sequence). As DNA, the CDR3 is TGTGCCAGCAGCTTGTCTGCGGGGCGACCCACAGATACGCAGTATTTT. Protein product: CASSLSAGRPTDTQYF.

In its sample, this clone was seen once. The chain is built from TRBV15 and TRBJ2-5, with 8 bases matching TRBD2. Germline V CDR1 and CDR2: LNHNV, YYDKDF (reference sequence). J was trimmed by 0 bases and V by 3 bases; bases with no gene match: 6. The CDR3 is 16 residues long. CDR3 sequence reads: CATSSLAGFYQETQYF. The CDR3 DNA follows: TGTGCCACCAGCAGTCTAGCGGGCTTTTACCAAGAGACCCAGTACTTC.

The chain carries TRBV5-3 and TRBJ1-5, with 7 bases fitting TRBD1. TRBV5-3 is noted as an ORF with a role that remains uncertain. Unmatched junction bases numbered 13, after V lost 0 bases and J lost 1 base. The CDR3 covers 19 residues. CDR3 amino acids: CARSLANGQVGGSNQPQHF. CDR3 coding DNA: TGTGCCAGAAGCTTGGCCAACGGACAGGTCGGGGGAAGCAATCAGCCCCAGCATTTT.

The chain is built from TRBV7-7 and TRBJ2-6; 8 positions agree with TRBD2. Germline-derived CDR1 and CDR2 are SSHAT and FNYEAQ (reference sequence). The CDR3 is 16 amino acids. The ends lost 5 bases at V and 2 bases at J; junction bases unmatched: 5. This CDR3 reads CASSPGGHTGANVLTF. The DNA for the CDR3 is TGTGCCAGCAGCCCGGGGGGGCATACTGGGGCCAACGTCCTGACTTTC.

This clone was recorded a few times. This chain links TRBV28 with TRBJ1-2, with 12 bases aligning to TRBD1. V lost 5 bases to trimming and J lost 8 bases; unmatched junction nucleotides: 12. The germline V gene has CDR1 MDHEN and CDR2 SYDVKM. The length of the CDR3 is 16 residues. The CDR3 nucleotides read TGTGCCAGCAGTCATAGAACGGGACAGGGGGCTTTCGGCTACACCTTC. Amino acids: CASSHRTGQGAFGYTF.

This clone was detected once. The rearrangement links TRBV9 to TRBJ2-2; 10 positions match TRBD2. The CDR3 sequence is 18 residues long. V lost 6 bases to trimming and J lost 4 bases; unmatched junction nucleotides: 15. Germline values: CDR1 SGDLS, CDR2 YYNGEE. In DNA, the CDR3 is TGTGCCAGCACGGGCCAGAGCGGGGGGGCCGGCATCACCGGGGAGCTGTTTTTT. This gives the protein CASTGQSGGAGITGELFF.

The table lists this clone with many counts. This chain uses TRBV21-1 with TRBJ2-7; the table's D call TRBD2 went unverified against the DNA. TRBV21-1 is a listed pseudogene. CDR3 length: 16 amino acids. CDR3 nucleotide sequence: TGTGCCAGCAGCAATATCCCTAGGGGAGGCTCCTACGAGCAGTACTTC. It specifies CASSNIPRGGSYEQYF.

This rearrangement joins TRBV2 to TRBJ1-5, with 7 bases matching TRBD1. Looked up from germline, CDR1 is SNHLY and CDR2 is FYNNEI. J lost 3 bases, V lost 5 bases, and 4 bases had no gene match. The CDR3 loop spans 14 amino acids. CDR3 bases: TGTGCCAGCAGTTCTCAGGGGGTCAATCAGCCCCAGCATTTT. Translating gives CASSSQGVNQPQHF.

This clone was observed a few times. The CDR3 coding sequence is TGTGCCTGGAGTGTACCTGGGCCCGAGCAGTACTTC. Encoded protein: CAWSVPGPEQYF. The chain employs TRBV30 and TRBJ2-7, with no clear D. Trimming pared 0 bases from V and 6 bases from J, leaving 9 bases between. Germline assignment: CDR1 GTSNPN and CDR2 SVGIG (reference sequence). The CDR3 runs 12 residues.

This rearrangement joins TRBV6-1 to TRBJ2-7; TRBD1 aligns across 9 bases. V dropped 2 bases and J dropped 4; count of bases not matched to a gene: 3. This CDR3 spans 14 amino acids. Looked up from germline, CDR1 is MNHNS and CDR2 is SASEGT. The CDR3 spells CASSERGQGYEQYF. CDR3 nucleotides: TGTGCCAGCAGTGAACGGGGACAGGGATACGAGCAGTACTTC.

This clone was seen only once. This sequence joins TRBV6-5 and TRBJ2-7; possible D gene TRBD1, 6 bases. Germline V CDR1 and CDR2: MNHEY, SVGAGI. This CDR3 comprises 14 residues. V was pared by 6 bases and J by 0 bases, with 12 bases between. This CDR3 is CASRRTVSSYEQYF. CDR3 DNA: TGTGCCAGCAGAAGGACAGTAAGCTCCTACGAGCAGTACTTC.

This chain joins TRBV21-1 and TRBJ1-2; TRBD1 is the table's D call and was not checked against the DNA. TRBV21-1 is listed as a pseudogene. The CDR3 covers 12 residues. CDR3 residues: CASSKQDYGYTF. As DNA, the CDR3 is TGTGCCAGCAGCAAACAGGACTATGGCTACACCTTC.

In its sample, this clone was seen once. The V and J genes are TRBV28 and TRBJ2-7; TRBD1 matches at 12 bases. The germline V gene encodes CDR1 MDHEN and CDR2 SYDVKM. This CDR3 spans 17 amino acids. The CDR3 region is CACLGGTGGEGSYEQYF. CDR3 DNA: TGTGCGTGCCTGGGCGGGACAGGGGGCGAGGGATCCTACGAGCAGTACTTC.

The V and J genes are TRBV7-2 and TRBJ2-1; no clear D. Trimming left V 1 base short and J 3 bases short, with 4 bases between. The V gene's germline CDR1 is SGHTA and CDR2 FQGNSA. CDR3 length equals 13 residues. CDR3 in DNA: TGTGCCAGCAGCTTAGTCAGCTACAATGAGCAGTTCTTC. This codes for CASSLVSYNEQFF.

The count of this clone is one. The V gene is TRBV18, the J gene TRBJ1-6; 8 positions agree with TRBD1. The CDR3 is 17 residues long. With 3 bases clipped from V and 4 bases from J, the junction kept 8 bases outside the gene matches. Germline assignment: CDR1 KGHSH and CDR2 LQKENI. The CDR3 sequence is CASSPLDRASYNSPLHF. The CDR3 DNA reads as TGTGCCAGCTCACCGTTGGACAGGGCATCATATAATTCACCCCTCCACTTT.

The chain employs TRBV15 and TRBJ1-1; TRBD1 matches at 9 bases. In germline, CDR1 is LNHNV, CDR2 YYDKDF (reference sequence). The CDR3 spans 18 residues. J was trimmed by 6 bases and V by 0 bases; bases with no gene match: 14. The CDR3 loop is CATSRDYMYGQGLAEAFF. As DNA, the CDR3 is TGTGCCACCAGCAGAGATTATATGTATGGACAGGGGCTCGCTGAAGCTTTCTTT.

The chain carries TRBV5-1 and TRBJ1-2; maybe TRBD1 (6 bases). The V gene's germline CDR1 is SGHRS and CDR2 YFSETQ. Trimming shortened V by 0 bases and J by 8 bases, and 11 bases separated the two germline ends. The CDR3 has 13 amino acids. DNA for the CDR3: TGCGCCAGCAGCTTGGGCAGGGGAGACGGCTACACCTTC. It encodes CASSLGRGDGYTF.

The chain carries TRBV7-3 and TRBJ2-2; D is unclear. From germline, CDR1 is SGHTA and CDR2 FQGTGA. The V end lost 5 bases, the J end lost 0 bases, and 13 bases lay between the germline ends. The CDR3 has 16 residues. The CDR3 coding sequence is TGTGCCAGCAGCGAAGTAGGTACTACGAACACCGGGGAGCTGTTTTTT. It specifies CASSEVGTTNTGELFF. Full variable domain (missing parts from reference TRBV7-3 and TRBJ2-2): GAGVSQTPSNKVTEKGKYVELRCDPISGHTALYWYRQSLGQGPEFLIYFQGTGAADDSGLPNDRFFAVRPEGSVSTLKIQRTERGDSAVYLCASSEVGTTNTGELFFGEGSRLTVL.

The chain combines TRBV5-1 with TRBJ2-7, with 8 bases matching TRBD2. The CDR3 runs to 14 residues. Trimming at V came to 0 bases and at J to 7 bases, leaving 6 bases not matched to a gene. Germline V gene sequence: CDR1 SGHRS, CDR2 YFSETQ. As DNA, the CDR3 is TGCGCCAGCAGCTTGGGAGCGGGAGTGTATGAGCAGTACTTC. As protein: CASSLGAGVYEQYF. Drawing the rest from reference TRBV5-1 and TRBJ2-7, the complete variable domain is KAGVTQTPRYLIKTRGQQVTLSCSPISGHRSVSWYQQTPGQGLQFLFEYFSETQRNKGNFPGRFSGRQFSNSRSEMNVSTLELGDSALYLCASSLGAGVYEQYFGPGTRLTVT.

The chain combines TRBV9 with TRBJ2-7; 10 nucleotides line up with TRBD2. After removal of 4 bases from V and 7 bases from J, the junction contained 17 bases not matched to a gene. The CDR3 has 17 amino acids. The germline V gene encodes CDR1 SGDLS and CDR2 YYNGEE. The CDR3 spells CASSLDTGTSEWGEQYF. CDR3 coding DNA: TGTGCCAGCAGCCTTGATACCGGGACTAGCGAATGGGGAGAGCAGTACTTC.

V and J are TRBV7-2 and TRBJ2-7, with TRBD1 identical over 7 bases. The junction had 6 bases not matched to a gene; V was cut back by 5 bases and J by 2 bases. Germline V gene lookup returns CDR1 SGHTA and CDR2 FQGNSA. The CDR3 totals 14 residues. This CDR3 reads CASSVPGQPYEQYF. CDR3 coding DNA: TGTGCCAGCAGCGTACCGGGACAGCCCTACGAGCAGTACTTC.

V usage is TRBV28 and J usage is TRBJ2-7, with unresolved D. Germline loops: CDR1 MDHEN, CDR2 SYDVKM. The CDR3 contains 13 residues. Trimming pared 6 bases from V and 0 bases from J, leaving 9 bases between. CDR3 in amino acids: CASRQTSSYEQYF. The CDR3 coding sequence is TGTGCCAGCAGACAGACCAGCTCCTACGAGCAGTACTTC.